This T cell receptor (beta chain) appears in the sequencing data of a study of graft-versus-host responses after intestinal transplantation. In the study overall: Transplant recipients had multivisceral, liver-intestinal, or isolated intestinal grafts. Overall study findings and caveats: Investigators detected GvH clones in recipient marrow, with some emerging earlier in ileum or blood. When patients had graft-donor T cell macrochimerism, their allografts held high graft-versus-host to host-versus-graft clonal ratios. Early post-transplant HvG declines were associated with peak circulating GvH clone levels.

Some clones are missing from TCRdb's copy, which holds only in-frame ones; the method was immunoSEQ multiplex PCR. The sample consists of about 45,000 clones, about 91% of them appearing once. This clone came up a few times. The target antigen is unknown. Other DNA sequences of this sample code for an identical CDR3. Trimming removed 3 bases from V and 3 bases from J, with 8 bases in between. The V gene's germline CDR1 is MDHEN and CDR2 SYDVKM. The length of the CDR3 is 13 residues. The source was PBMCs, collected 524 days after transplant. The V and J genes are TRBV28 and TRBJ1-1; the D is unclear. The origin of this receptor is a human patient who received an intestinal transplant, so some T cells may come from the graft donor. DNA for the CDR3: TGTGCCAGCAGTTTGGAGGGAGACACTGAAGCTTTCTTT. This codes for CASSLEGDTEAFF. Full variable domain (missing parts from reference TRBV28 and TRBJ1-1): DVKVTQSSRYLVKRTGEKVFLECVQDMDHENMFWYRQDPGLGLRLIYFSYDVKMKEKGDIPEGYSVSREKKERFSLILESASTNQTSMYLCASSLEGDTEAFFGQGTRLTVV.